This passage covers 30 T cell receptor beta chains from one sample sequenced in a study of blood T cell repertoires in COVID-19. Sequencing used immunoSEQ multiplex PCR; TCRdb keeps in-frame clones, though not all of them. The table includes around 210,000 clones, more than 80% detected once. Input material: PBMCs or T cells enriched from blood (not recorded which). Source of these receptors: a woman younger than 35 who had recovered from COVID-19.

The chain has TRBV2 and TRBJ1-5; tentative D call: TRBD1 (5 bases). Germline values: CDR1 SNHLY, CDR2 FYNNEI. The CDR3 is 14 amino acids. V was cut by 4 bases and J by 3 bases, with 10 bases left in between. CDR3 residues: CASSVLGDNQPQHF. CDR3 sequence (DNA): TGTGCCAGCAGTGTATTAGGGGACAATCAGCCCCAGCATTTT.

This chain uses TRBV29-1 with TRBJ2-7, with D perhaps matching TRBD2 (6 bases). CDR1 is SQVTM and CDR2 is ANQGSEA in the germline V gene. The CDR3 is 17 residues long. Trimming cost V 0 bases and J 3 bases, with 21 bases left between them. Here the CDR3 DNA reads TGCAGCGTTGAAGACCTATGGACTATCCCTCAAAACTACGAGCAGTACTTC. It is translated as CSVEDLWTIPQNYEQYF.

J is TRBJ2-5 and V is TRBV28; 13 bases align to TRBD2. J was trimmed by 2 bases and V by 3 bases; bases with no gene match: 0. Germline loops: CDR1 MDHEN, CDR2 SYDVKM. This CDR3 has 15 amino acids. In DNA, the CDR3 is TGTGCCAGCAGTTTGGGACTAGCGGGGCAAGAGACCCAGTACTTC. Protein product: CASSLGLAGQETQYF. Variable domain in full (rest from reference TRBV28 and TRBJ2-5): DVKVTQSSRYLVKRTGEKVFLECVQDMDHENMFWYRQDPGLGLRLIYFSYDVKMKEKGDIPEGYSVSREKKERFSLILESASTNQTSMYLCASSLGLAGQETQYFGPGTRLLVL.

This clone came up a few times. The V and J genes are TRBV19 and TRBJ2-1; 11 nucleotides agree with TRBD2. CDR1 is LNHDA and CDR2 is SQIVND in the germline V gene (reference sequence). Unmatched junction bases numbered 3, after V lost 0 bases and J lost 2 bases. This CDR3 region has 17 residues. CDR3 in DNA: TGTGCCAGTAGTATAGATTTTAGCGGGGGGGCCTACAATGAGCAGTTCTTC. Translation: CASSIDFSGGAYNEQFF. Complete variable domain (other parts from reference TRBV19 and TRBJ2-1): DGGITQSPKYLFRKEGQNVTLSCEQNLNHDAMYWYRQDPGQGLRLIYYSQIVNDFQKGDIAEGYSVSREKKESFPLTVTSAQKNPTAFYLCASSIDFSGGAYNEQFFGPGTRLTVL.

The CDR3 here is CASSLRFIGGEQYF. In nucleotides, the CDR3 is TGTGCCAGCAGCTTGCGGTTCATCGGGGGGGAGCAGTACTTC. V is TRBV5-5 and J is TRBJ2-7; 7 bases fit TRBD2. This CDR3 is built from 14 residues. J lost 7 bases, V lost 1 base, and 8 bases had no gene match. Germline V lookup: CDR1 SGHKS, CDR2 YYEKEE (reference sequence).

The chain combines TRBV7-9 with TRBJ2-1, with 9 bases that match TRBD2. The trim removed 7 bases at V and 0 bases at J, leaving 7 bases unmatched. From germline, CDR1 is SEHNR and CDR2 FQNEAQ (reference sequence). CDR3 size: 16 residues. In DNA, the CDR3 is TGTGCCAGCACATTAGCGGGGGCAACCTCCTACAATGAGCAGTTCTTC. It is translated as CASTLAGATSYNEQFF.

The V gene is TRBV28, the J gene TRBJ2-3, with 8 bases lining up with TRBD1. The junction had 4 bases not matched to a gene; V was cut back by 5 bases and J by 6 bases. Germline V gene data show CDR1 as MDHEN and CDR2 as SYDVKM. The CDR3 consists of 13 residues. CDR3 sequence (DNA): TGTGCCAGCAGTCCTCAGGGGGCTGATACGCAGTATTTT. Translating gives CASSPQGADTQYF.

The V call is TRBV2, the J call TRBJ2-7; possibly TRBD2 for D (6 bases). The V end was cut by 6 bases, the J end by 7 bases, with 22 bases between. Germline CDR1 reads SNHLY; CDR2 reads FYNNEI. CDR3 size: 15 residues. This chain's CDR3 is CASSHAWAVEGEQYF. Written as DNA, the CDR3 is TGTGCCAGCAGCCATGCTTGGGCTGTGGAGGGAGAGCAGTACTTC. The complete variable domain, with remaining parts taken from reference TRBV2 and TRBJ2-7, reads EPEVTQTPSHQVTQMGQEVILRCVPISNHLYFYWYRQILGQKVEFLVSFYNNEISEKSEIFDDQFSVERPDGSNFTLKIRSTKLEDSAMYFCASSHAWAVEGEQYFGPGTRLTVT.

The chain combines TRBV5-4 with TRBJ1-1; D not resolved. V lost 2 bases, J lost 1 base, and 12 bases lay in between. Germline lookup yields CDR1 SGHNT and CDR2 YYREEE (reference sequence). The CDR3 has 15 amino acids. CDR3 sequence reads: CASSLRFRGNTEAFF. CDR3 coding DNA: TGTGCCAGCAGCTTAAGGTTTCGGGGGAACACTGAAGCTTTCTTT.

A few counts support this clone. This chain links TRBV3-1 (or the pseudogene TRBV3-2) with TRBJ1-1; D is uncertain. This CDR3 has 11 amino acids. Trimming removed 2 bases at V and 8 bases at J, with 6 bases between. Germline V gives CDR1 LGHDT, CDR2 YNNKEL (reference sequence). CDR3 DNA: TGTGCCAGCAGCCAAAGGAGGGAAGCTTTCTTT. Protein: CASSQRREAFF.

The chain carries TRBV6-5 and TRBJ1-2, with D perhaps matching TRBD1 (5 bases). V was shortened by 6 bases and J by 5 bases, with 16 bases between the two germline ends. CDR1 MNHEY and CDR2 SVGAGI come from the germline V gene. This CDR3 has 14 residues. The CDR3 loop is CASSDNDRPYGYTF. DNA for the CDR3: TGTGCCAGCAGCGATAACGACAGACCTTATGGCTACACCTTC.

The chain links TRBV11-2 to TRBJ2-5; TRBD2 matches 7 bases. Losses at the gene ends were 5 bases for V and 10 bases for J; bases not matched to a gene: 7. The CDR3 runs to 12 residues. Germline lookup yields CDR1 SGHAT and CDR2 FQNNGV. CDR3: CASSPPGGVQYF. The CDR3 DNA follows: TGTGCCAGCAGCCCCCCGGGGGGAGTCCAGTACTTC.

J is TRBJ2-3 and V is TRBV5-1, with D perhaps matching TRBD1 (7 bases). Germline loops: CDR1 SGHRS, CDR2 YFSETQ. The CDR3 has 14 residues. Trimming pared 4 bases from V and 1 base from J, leaving 10 bases between. The CDR3, as DNA: TGCGCCAGCAGCCAGGGGGGCGGCACAGATACGCAGTATTTT. Its protein product is CASSQGGGTDTQYF.

The chain has TRBV28 and TRBJ1-6; D remains ambiguous. Germline V lookup: CDR1 MDHEN, CDR2 SYDVKM. V lost 5 bases, J lost 10 bases, and 9 bases lay in between. CDR3 length equals 12 residues. The CDR3, as DNA: TGTGCCAGCAGTACAGAGTACTCACCCCTCCACTTT. Its protein product is CASSTEYSPLHF.

The chain recombines TRBV11-3 with TRBJ2-2; 8 nucleotides line up with TRBD1. The germline CDR1 and CDR2 sequences are SGHNT and YENEEA. Trimming at V came to 4 bases and at J to 4 bases, leaving 5 bases not matched to a gene. The CDR3 sequence is 15 residues long. The CDR3 loop reads CASSSQGAVTGELFF. CDR3 bases: TGTGCCAGCAGCTCCCAGGGGGCAGTCACCGGGGAGCTGTTTTTT.

This clone has just a few counts. This chain joins TRBV27 and TRBJ1-2; 8 bases fit TRBD1. V shed 2 bases, J shed 6 bases, and the junction held 17 bases outside the gene matches. This CDR3 spans 18 amino acids. Germline V gene sequence: CDR1 MNHEY, CDR2 SMNVEV (reference sequence). CDR3 in DNA: TGTGCCAGCAGTTTAACACCCTTCTCAGGGGGCAGGACCGATGGCTACACCTTC. This sequence encodes CASSLTPFSGGRTDGYTF.

J is TRBJ1-1 and V is TRBV28; 12 nucleotides match TRBD1. The J segment lost 10 bases and the V segment lost 6 bases, leaving 12 bases of the junction unmatched. CDR1 and CDR2 from the germline V gene are MDHEN and SYDVKM. CDR3 length equals 15 residues. The CDR3 sequence: CASSPPGTGGAGAFF. CDR3 coding DNA: TGTGCCAGCAGCCCTCCCGGGACAGGGGGCGCGGGAGCTTTCTTT.

The chain recombines TRBV2 with TRBJ2-7, with D possibly matching TRBD1 (6 bases). V was pared by 4 bases and J by 2 bases, with 12 bases between. This CDR3 spans 14 amino acids. CDR1 is SNHLY and CDR2 is FYNNEI in the germline V gene. This chain's CDR3 is CASSVDRLTYEQYF. The CDR3 bases are TGTGCCAGCAGTGTCGACAGGCTTACCTACGAGCAGTACTTC.

V gene TRBV24-1 combines with J gene TRBJ1-5, with a tentative D call TRBD1 (5 bases). Germline assignment: CDR1 KGHDR and CDR2 SFDVKD. The CDR3 length is 14 residues. The V end was cut by 3 bases, the J end by 5 bases, with 10 bases between. CDR3 amino acids: CATSDLGGDQPQHF. CDR3 nucleotide sequence: TGTGCCACCAGTGATCTGGGGGGGGATCAGCCCCAGCATTTT.

V is TRBV10-1 and J is TRBJ2-1; possible D gene TRBD2, 5 bases. Germline values: CDR1 WNHNN, CDR2 SYGVQD (reference sequence). The CDR3 extends over 15 amino acids. The germline V and J ends were trimmed by 3 bases and 0 bases, with 9 bases remaining between them. The CDR3: CASSDTSLSYNEQFF. CDR3 coding DNA: TGCGCCAGCAGTGATACTAGTCTCTCCTACAATGAGCAGTTCTTC.

The chain has TRBV5-1 and TRBJ2-5, with a weak D call TRBD1 (6 bases). Trimming took 0 bases from V and 2 from J, leaving 14 bases between them. Per the germline V gene, CDR1 is SGHRS and CDR2 is YFSETQ. The CDR3 loop spans 16 amino acids. Written as DNA, the CDR3 is TGCGCCAGCAGCTTGGCTAAGGGACAAAGTCAAGAGACCCAGTACTTC. Its protein product is CASSLAKGQSQETQYF. Full variable domain (rest looked up from reference TRBV5-1 and TRBJ2-5): KAGVTQTPRYLIKTRGQQVTLSCSPISGHRSVSWYQQTPGQGLQFLFEYFSETQRNKGNFPGRFSGRQFSNSRSEMNVSTLELGDSALYLCASSLAKGQSQETQYFGPGTRLLVL.

This rearrangement joins TRBV29-1 to TRBJ1-2, with a tentative D call TRBD1 (5 bases). Germline V gene data show CDR1 as SQVTM and CDR2 as ANQGSEA. Trimming cost V 6 bases and J 4 bases, with 15 bases left between them. The CDR3 runs 13 residues. CDR3 protein: CSVRPSGIYGYTF. CDR3 DNA: TGCAGCGTCCGACCATCAGGGATCTATGGCTACACCTTC. Full variable domain (rest looked up from reference TRBV29-1 and TRBJ1-2): SAVISQKPSRDICQRGTSLTIQCQVDSQVTMMFWYRQQPGQSLTLIATANQGSEATYESGFVIDKFPISRPNLTFSTLTVSNMSPEDSSIYLCSVRPSGIYGYTFGSGTRLTVV.

V usage is TRBV5-1 and J usage is TRBJ2-5; TRBD2 aligns across 11 bases. The junction had 4 bases not matched to a gene; V was cut back by 0 bases and J by 3 bases. The CDR3 runs to 16 residues. Germline CDR1 SGHRS, CDR2 YFSETQ. The CDR3 sequence: CASSLGLAGTKETQYF. The CDR3 coding sequence is TGCGCCAGCAGCTTGGGACTAGCGGGAACCAAAGAGACCCAGTACTTC.

The chain's CDR3 is CASSRTSGVQETQYF. CDR3 in DNA: TGTGCCAGCAGCAGGACTAGCGGGGTTCAAGAGACCCAGTACTTC. The chain has TRBV5-4 and TRBJ2-5; the match to TRBD2 covers 12 bases. Per germline, CDR1 SGHNT and CDR2 YYREEE (reference sequence). V trimming: 4 bases; J trimming: 2 bases; junction bases outside the gene matches: 3. The CDR3 runs 15 residues.

The V gene is TRBV9, the J gene TRBJ2-2, with 7 bases identical to TRBD1. The CDR3 spans 15 residues. Trimming took 0 bases from V and 5 from J; bases not matched to a gene: 4. Germline V gene data show CDR1 as SGDLS and CDR2 as YYNGEE. CDR3 bases: TGTGCCAGCAGCGTAGGAGGGGGCCGGACCGGGGAGCTGTTTTTT. This sequence encodes CASSVGGGRTGELFF.

This sequence joins TRBV2 and TRBJ2-5; TRBD2 agrees at 7 bases. Germline-derived CDR1 and CDR2 are SNHLY and FYNNEI. The CDR3 runs 15 residues. Unmatched junction bases numbered 11, after V lost 5 bases and J lost 5 bases. As DNA, the CDR3 is TGTGCCAGCAGTACCTCTCCAGCGGGGTACGAGACCCAGTACTTC. It specifies CASSTSPAGYETQYF.

V usage is TRBV5-4 and J usage is TRBJ1-4; D perhaps matches TRBD1 (6 bases). The CDR3 totals 16 residues. Looked up from germline, CDR1 is SGHNT and CDR2 is YYREEE (reference sequence). V was clipped by 3 bases and J by 7 bases, with 19 bases between them. DNA for the CDR3: TGTGCCAGCAGCTCAAGTCCGGGACAAAGAATTGAAAAACTGTTTTTT. Protein: CASSSSPGQRIEKLFF.

This chain joins TRBV7-9 and TRBJ2-2; D is ambiguous. This CDR3 comprises 15 residues. CDR1 and CDR2 from the germline V gene are SEHNR and FQNEAQ (reference sequence). Trimming pared 0 bases from V and 6 bases from J, leaving 11 bases between. This CDR3 reads CASSLAELGPGELFF. The CDR3 DNA reads TGTGCCAGCAGCTTAGCGGAGCTAGGTCCCGGGGAGCTGTTTTTT.

V and J are TRBV30 and TRBJ1-3; 10 positions match TRBD1. The CDR3 has 14 residues. V lost 7 bases, J lost 3 bases, and 6 bases stayed unmatched. In germline, CDR1 is GTSNPN, CDR2 SVGIG (reference sequence). The CDR3 is CAYDRGLGGNTIYF. The CDR3, as DNA: TGTGCCTATGACAGGGGGCTCGGTGGAAACACCATATATTTT. Looking up the rest from reference TRBV30 and TRBJ1-3 gives the full variable domain: SQTIHQWPATLVQPVGSPLSLECTVEGTSNPNLYWYRQAAGRGLQLLFYSVGIGQISSEVPQNLSASRPQDRQFILSSKKLLLSDSGFYLCAYDRGLGGNTIYFGEGSWLTVV.

The chain uses TRBV7-3 and TRBJ2-1; maybe TRBD2 (5 bases). This CDR3 has 15 residues. V lost 5 bases and J 9 bases, leaving 20 bases between the germline ends. CDR1 and CDR2 (germline): SGHTA, FQGTGA. The CDR3 bases are TGTGCCAGCAGCCCCCAACCCTCTACTAGAACTGAGCAGTTCTTC. This gives the protein CASSPQPSTRTEQFF. Based on the CDR3 plus reference TRBV7-3 and TRBJ2-1, the full variable domain is GAGVSQTPSNKVTEKGKYVELRCDPISGHTALYWYRQSLGQGPEFLIYFQGTGAADDSGLPNDRFFAVRPEGSVSTLKIQRTERGDSAVYLCASSPQPSTRTEQFFGPGTRLTVL.